Sequencing of this TCR beta chain was carried out in a study of identical twins (dated by TCRdb to 2016 to 2018). Regarding the complete study: The study deep-sequenced TCR alpha and beta repertoires from monozygotic twins, unrelated adults of various ages and cord blood to test whether fetal clonotypes persist. To rule out contamination, the twin experiments were replicated at different times with different library preparation protocols. The paper's findings and limits, for the study overall: Invariant T cells such as MAIT and iNKT could partly confound zero-insertion analyses, though diverse VJ usage argued against this for most clonotypes. Recombination models systematically underestimated out-of-frame TCR alpha sharing in monozygotic twins but agreed with sharing between unrelated individuals. The excess sharing between twins in beta out-of-frame sequences was weaker because fewer shared sequences reduced the signal-to-noise ratio. Conclusions relied on cross-sectional statistical analysis, since the same donors could not be followed over many years. Compared with coincidental sharing between unrelated individuals, an excess of low generation-probability sequences was observed among out-of-frame TCR alpha sequences shared between twins. Fewer insertions were carried by abundant cord blood beta clonotypes, a similar but weaker trend appeared in young adult naive repertoires, and no such trend appeared in memory repertoires.

Receptors were amplified or captured by 5' RACE. Sequencing was performed on an Illumina HiSeq 2000. A universal primer binding site was introduced by template switching, and a unique molecular identifier was present in the final cDNA, enabling accurate counting of TCR cDNA molecules. Specific primers in the conserved constant-segment region were used to synthesize first-strand cDNA for TCR alpha and beta chains. Each cDNA library was double barcoded, with a SMART-Mk sample barcode plus Illumina barcodes, to control for contamination. TruSeq adapter sequences, together with Illumina sample barcodes, were added in two successive PCR steps. Sequencing of the TCR alpha and beta cDNA libraries was done on the Illumina HiSeq platform using custom primers. The authors processed their data as follows. MiGEC processed the raw reads to extract unique molecular identifiers, while MiXCR was used to determine the CDR3 positions. For each individual, recombination models were inferred using an EM algorithm with the repgenHMM and IGoR tools. Shared clonotypes were analyzed with the tcR package in R, and sharing was normalized by the product of cloneset sizes. To study raw recombination without the effects of thymic and clonal selection, out-of-frame nonproductive sequences were analyzed. Starting from the raw public reads, TCRdb applied fastp trimming at Q25, assembled clones with MiXCR and retained in-frame beta chains. Merged by CDR3 protein, the rows form single entries marked with the most common genes and DNA. It is TCRdb's table, rather than the study itself, that gives the V and J calls and clone size. The sample table records hundreds of thousands of distinct CDR3 sequences; 6.1% of these occur just once. The ten largest clones represent approximately 1.6% of the sample.

This clonotype was counted many times. Its specific antigen is unknown. Qualities for individual bases were not recorded, and no much larger clone is one base off. Every donor was a healthy Caucasian. Three unrelated non-twin adults were additionally sequenced: a male aged 18 to 30, a male aged 50 to 59 and a female aged 50 to 59. Miltenyi CD45RO+ enrichment and human naive T-cell isolation kits were used to isolate memory (CD45RO+) and naive T cells from PBMC. The CDR3 has 15 amino acids, counting the end cysteine and phenylalanine. The retained sequence is limited to the CDR3, 45 bases, with the frame set at the first base. Unmatched junction bases come to 11, with V trimmed by 10 bases and J by 1 base. Based on the germline V gene, the CDR1 and CDR2 sequences are ENHRY and SYGVKD.

This receptor chain uses TRBV10-3 and TRBJ2-7, with 9 bases matching TRBD1. The sequence derives from a man between 18 and 29 years old in good health. The sequenced material came from naive T cells sorted from blood. The cell subset or site label for this specimen denotes: cells isolated with a human naive T-cell isolation kit. Here the CDR3 is given as CATRDRDLTSYEQYF. The nucleotides are TGTGCCACCCGGGACAGGGATCTGACATCCTACGAGCAGTACTTC.